Listed below are T cell receptor beta chains from one sample, sequenced in a study of T cells after yellow fever vaccination. TCRdb re-analysed the 5' RACE reads in MiXCR, keeping a single row per CDR3 protein. The profile covers 200,000 or so distinct CDR3 sequences, with 6% to 8% appearing a single time and more than 1% taken by the ten largest. Specimen: CD4+ T cells sorted from PBMCs, collected on the day of the yellow fever booster vaccination. The receptors shown here come from a man aged 25-40 years who received the YFV17D yellow fever vaccine. Each CDR3 is given without its conserved first and last residue. The order of the fields is V gene, CDR3 protein.

v_gene: TRBV4-3; CDR3aa: ASSQSPQGTEAF
v_gene: TRBV6-6; CDR3aa: ASRGDYEQY
v_gene: TRBV7-2; CDR3aa: AIARGPNTEAF
v_gene: TRBV29-1; CDR3aa: SVEYSRVGRETQY
v_gene: TRBV20-1; CDR3aa: SGRGDAGNTIY
v_gene: TRBV30; CDR3aa: ARNLGHTSPLH
v_gene: TRBV20-1; CDR3aa: SARGVLAGYTDTQY
v_gene: TRBV3-1; CDR3aa: ASCFPSGRALGSYNEQF
v_gene: TRBV29-1; CDR3aa: SADSYGYT
v_gene: TRBV20-1; CDR3aa: SVPWEGQETQY
v_gene: TRBV7-3; CDR3aa: ASSRTGLETQY
v_gene: TRBV5-1; CDR3aa: ASSRRGDEQF
v_gene: TRBV5-1; CDR3aa: ASSLGGRGTDTQY
v_gene: TRBV5-4; CDR3aa: ASSFGGSGQETQY
v_gene: TRBV7-2; CDR3aa: ASSLEAKARELF
v_gene: TRBV7-9; CDR3aa: ASSFFDREVDQPQH
v_gene: TRBV6-6; CDR3aa: ASSFVGNQPQH
v_gene: TRBV4-3; CDR3aa: ASSQESRQRGGNEQF
v_gene: TRBV9; CDR3aa: ASSAPGGKGTGELF
v_gene: TRBV5-4; CDR3aa: ASSPGQGQNGADTQY
v_gene: TRBV5-1; CDR3aa: ASSLATRQLDGYEQY
v_gene: TRBV7-8; CDR3aa: ASSFSPTSAGSYNEQF
v_gene: TRBV4-3; CDR3aa: ASSQARHRGYEQY
v_gene: TRBV10-3; CDR3aa: AISESRLAEAYEQY
v_gene: TRBV12-3/TRBV12-4; CDR3aa: ASSFSPQPQH
v_gene: TRBV27; CDR3aa: ASSFRSNQPQH
v_gene: TRBV7-2; CDR3aa: ASSQTYRQETQY
v_gene: TRBV5-1; CDR3aa: ASSFKGTEAF
v_gene: TRBV28; CDR3aa: ASSSGQGIQPQH
v_gene: TRBV5-6; CDR3aa: ASSSAGGRETQY
v_gene: TRBV10-3; CDR3aa: AITWGQAYEQY
v_gene: TRBV24-1; CDR3aa: ATSDPSGVSYNEQF
v_gene: TRBV18; CDR3aa: ASSPGRQSNEQF
v_gene: TRBV7-2; CDR3aa: ASSYRGEWRFEQF
v_gene: TRBV20-1; CDR3aa: SAVTSAYLADTQY
v_gene: TRBV7-8; CDR3aa: ASSLRLNKNEQY
v_gene: TRBV28; CDR3aa: ASRPTGLAGYNEQF
v_gene: TRBV30; CDR3aa: AWSKYFYNEQF
v_gene: TRBV15; CDR3aa: ATSRNPGQGQETQY
v_gene: TRBV6-1; CDR3aa: ASNPGTDWLNTEAF
v_gene: TRBV20-1; CDR3aa: SAEGNEQY
v_gene: TRBV15; CDR3aa: ATSRTDYNEQF
v_gene: TRBV5-1; CDR3aa: ASSILGQGEGEQY
v_gene: TRBV12-3/TRBV12-4; CDR3aa: ASTLPGVRNIQY
v_gene: TRBV20-1; CDR3aa: SAIGSGANVLT
v_gene: TRBV9; CDR3aa: ASSERGFSGDTIY
v_gene: TRBV20-1; CDR3aa: SATGTRAEQY
v_gene: TRBV28; CDR3aa: ASSYPGTSTDTQY
v_gene: TRBV3-1; CDR3aa: ASNQVGSQETQY
v_gene: TRBV5-1; CDR3aa: ASSQQGGAEGGYT